These 6 T cell receptor beta chains share one sample of origin, sequenced in a study of T cell repertoires in ileal Crohn's disease. Time point noted: inflamed ileum from the surgical specimen. Sequencing used immunoSEQ multiplex PCR; TCRdb keeps in-frame clones, though not all of them. The table shows a few thousand clones, with 70% to 80% occurring only once. The sample comprised ileal tissue. These receptors were collected from an adult with Crohn's disease.

V gene TRBV7-9 combines with J gene TRBJ2-3; 9 bases are shared with TRBD1. The CDR3 runs 18 residues. The V gene end was trimmed by 3 bases and the J gene end by 3 bases; junction bases not matched to a gene: 13. Germline V gene data show CDR1 as SEHNR and CDR2 as FQNEAQ (reference sequence). The CDR3 loop reads CASSFLRQGVGVTDTQYF. CDR3 DNA: TGTGCCAGCAGCTTCCTTCGACAGGGGGTCGGGGTGACAGATACGCAGTATTTT.

V gene TRBV7-2 combines with J gene TRBJ1-2; TRBD1 matches 7 bases. The junction had 7 bases not matched to a gene; V was cut back by 5 bases and J by 7 bases. Germline loops: CDR1 SGHTA, CDR2 FQGNSA. There are 13 residues in the CDR3. This CDR3 is CASSPGTDSGYTF. The CDR3 coding sequence is TGTGCCAGCAGCCCCGGGACAGACTCTGGCTACACCTTC. The full variable domain, its missing parts supplied by reference TRBV7-2 and TRBJ1-2, is GAGVSQSPSNKVTEKGKDVELRCDPISGHTALYWYRQSLGQGLEFLIYFQGNSAPDKSGLPSDRFSAERTGGSVSTLTIQRTQQEDSAVYLCASSPGTDSGYTFGSGTRLTVV.

The CDR3 DNA reads TGTGCCAGCAGCGTAGGTCCCGGGGGGGAGGAGACCCAGTACTTC. Its protein product is CASSVGPGGEETQYF. The chain has TRBV9 and TRBJ2-5, with TRBD2 matching 8 bases. V shed 0 bases and J 5 bases; nucleotides not matched to a gene: 6. Germline V gene data show CDR1 as SGDLS and CDR2 as YYNGEE. The CDR3 runs 15 residues.

The DNA for the CDR3 is TGTGCCAGCAGCGAGCCAACGGGGGGGGACACCGGGGAGCTGTTTTTT. This gives the protein CASSEPTGGDTGELFF. This chain links TRBV5-4 with TRBJ2-2, with TRBD2 identical over 8 bases. The CDR3 is made up of 16 amino acids. Trimming cost V 4 bases and J 3 bases; bases outside gene matches: 8. Germline V gene lookup returns CDR1 SGHNT and CDR2 YYREEE (reference sequence).

The rearrangement uses TRBV7-9 and TRBJ2-5; 10 bases agree with TRBD1. The CDR3 totals 14 residues. Trimming cost V 5 bases and J 3 bases; bases outside gene matches: 3. The germline gives CDR1 SEHNR, CDR2 FQNEAQ (reference sequence). Here the CDR3 reads CASSRGTGEETQYF. The CDR3 nucleotides are TGTGCCAGCAGCCGCGGGACAGGGGAAGAGACCCAGTACTTC.

The chain couples TRBV7-9 to TRBJ1-4, with D unclear. Germline V gene sequence: CDR1 SEHNR, CDR2 FQNEAQ (reference sequence). Trimming removed 3 bases from V and 7 bases from J, with 6 bases in between. The CDR3 has 12 residues. CDR3 in DNA: TGTGCCAGCAGCTTCATAGCTGAAAAACTGTTTTTT. The encoded protein is CASSFIAEKLFF.